This is a list of T cell receptor beta chains from one sample in a study of blood T cell repertoires in COVID-19. Libraries were prepared by immunoSEQ multiplex PCR; TCRdb keeps only in-frame clonotypes and omits some of them. In the table there are 400,000 to 450,000 clones, about 89% of which are singletons. The sample was peripheral blood. The receptor set was obtained from a middle-aged woman with COVID-19, enrolled during active disease. Both conserved end residues are part of each CDR3. The D gene is left open where the match is weak. Size tells how often a clone was seen (once, few, many) or the class of an expanded clone, and some rows leave it out.

TRBJ2-1,NA,TRBD2,TRBV9,15,TGTGCCAGCAGCCAACTAGCGGGGGGGTACAATGAGCAGTTCTTC,CASSQLAGGYNEQFF
TRBJ1-2,NA,TRBD1,TRBV2,14,TGTGCCAGCAGTGAAGCGGGGGACAGGGAGAGCTACACCTTC,CASSEAGDRESYTF
TRBJ1-2,NA,TRBD1,TRBV19,15,TGTGCCAGTAGTAAGTCCGGACAGGCGAACTATGGCTACACCTTC,CASSKSGQANYGYTF
TRBJ1-2,NA,NA,TRBV19,12,TGTGCCAGTAGTATTCAAGGGGGAGGCTACACCTTC,CASSIQGGGYTF
TRBJ1-2,NA,TRBD1,TRBV5-1,16,TGCGCCAGCAGCTCTGTAGAGACTGGAGGGGGCAAGGGCTACACCTTC,CASSSVETGGGKGYTF
TRBJ2-7,once,TRBD2,TRBV6-2/TRBV6-3,14,TGTGCCAGCAGTTATCTAGCGGAACCTTACGAGCAGTACTTC,CASSYLAEPYEQYF
TRBJ1-2,NA,TRBD1,TRBV28,16,TGTGCCAGCAGCCAACCCCCCGGGACAGGGTCATATGGCTACACCTTC,CASSQPPGTGSYGYTF
TRBJ2-7,NA,NA,TRBV5-4,12,TGTGCCAGCAGCTTGGACTATATTGAGCAGTACTTC,CASSLDYIEQYF
TRBJ2-5,NA,NA,TRBV2,16,TGTGCCAGCAGTGGATTAACCCGGACAGACCAAGAGACCCAGTACTTC,CASSGLTRTDQETQYF
TRBJ1-2,NA,TRBD1,TRBV28,15,TGTGCCAGCAGGCCCCCCGACAGGGTGGGCTATGGCTACACCTTC,CASRPPDRVGYGYTF
TRBJ1-5,NA,TRBD1,TRBV29-1,14,TGCAGCGTTGGAGGACAGGGGGCAGGGCGGCCCCAGCATTTT,CSVGGQGAGRPQHF
TRBJ1-6,NA,NA,TRBV6-5,14,TGTGCCAGCAGTTACTCCGGGGTTCGTTCACCCCTCCACTTT,CASSYSGVRSPLHF
TRBJ2-5,NA,NA,TRBV15,15,TGTGCCACCAGCAGAGTAGACAGGCTCCAAGAGACCCAGTACTTC,CATSRVDRLQETQYF
TRBJ2-3,NA,NA,TRBV9,14,TGTGCCAGCAGCGTAAGGGGAACCACAGATACGCAGTATTTT,CASSVRGTTDTQYF
TRBJ1-2,NA,TRBD1,TRBV12-3/TRBV12-4,13,TGTGCCAGCAGTTTTGACAGGGTGTATGGCTACACCTTC,CASSFDRVYGYTF
TRBJ1-3,NA,NA,TRBV4-2,16,TGTGCCAGCAGCCACCCAAGTGGGGGGTCTGGAAACACCATATATTTT,CASSHPSGGSGNTIYF
TRBJ1-1,NA,NA,TRBV28,11,TGTGCCAGCAGTCCTCACACTGAAGCTTTCTTT,CASSPHTEAFF
TRBJ2-3,NA,TRBD2,TRBV18,18,TGTGCCAGCTCCTCGTGGACCGGAGGTAGCGGGAGCACAGATACGCAGTATTTT,CASSSWTGGSGSTDTQYF
TRBJ2-3,once,TRBD1,TRBV27,15,TGTGCCAGCAGTTCGGGACAGGTTTTCACAGATACGCAGTATTTT,CASSSGQVFTDTQYF
TRBJ1-2,few,NA,TRBV28,15,TGTGCCAGCAGTCCTAACACCGGGCCGGGAGGAGGCTACACCTTC,CASSPNTGPGGGYTF
TRBJ2-1,NA,TRBD2,TRBV12-3/TRBV12-4,13,TGTGCCAGTTACCGGGCGGGAGGCAATGAGCAGTTCTTC,CASYRAGGNEQFF
TRBJ1-5,once,NA,TRBV28,16,TGTGCCAGCAGTTTAGCGGGGTCGGGTGGCAATCAGCCCCAGCATTTT,CASSLAGSGGNQPQHF
TRBJ2-7,NA,TRBD1,TRBV11-2,15,TGTGCCAGCAGCCTCCGACAGGGTGGGACCTACGAGCAGTACTTC,CASSLRQGGTYEQYF
TRBJ2-3,NA,NA,TRBV7-3,13,TGTGCCAGCAGCCGGTCTCGCACAGATACGCAGTATTTT,CASSRSRTDTQYF
TRBJ2-1,NA,NA,TRBV7-3,12,TGTGCCAGCAGCACACTAGCAAATGAGCAGTTCTTC,CASSTLANEQFF
TRBJ1-1,NA,NA,TRBV11-1,13,TGTGCCAGCAGCTTACAGGGTGGCACTGAAGCTTTCTTT,CASSLQGGTEAFF
TRBJ2-2,NA,NA,TRBV7-2,16,TGTGCCAGCAGCCGGGAGGGGGCGACGAACACCGGGGAGCTGTTTTTT,CASSREGATNTGELFF
TRBJ1-2,few,NA,TRBV10-2,13,TGCGCCAGCAGTCCAGGCTTGGGTAGGGGCTACACCTTC,CASSPGLGRGYTF
TRBJ1-1,NA,TRBD1,TRBV6-4,13,TGTGCCAGCAGTCTACAGGGGGGCACTGAAGCTTTCTTT,CASSLQGGTEAFF
TRBJ1-5,NA,NA,TRBV6-4,15,TGTGCCAGCAGCCCCGCCCCGGGAAGCAATCAGCCCCAGCATTTT,CASSPAPGSNQPQHF
TRBJ2-1,NA,TRBD2,TRBV10-3,17,TGTGCCATCAGTGAGTCTGGACTAGGGAACTCCTACAATGAGCAGTTCTTC,CAISESGLGNSYNEQFF
TRBJ1-2,NA,NA,TRBV30,9,TGTGCTTCAGGTCGGGGCTACACCTTC,CASGRGYTF
TRBJ1-1,few,NA,TRBV7-2,14,TGTGCCAGCAGCATCACTACAAGGAACACTGAAGCTTTCTTT,CASSITTRNTEAFF
TRBJ2-2,NA,NA,TRBV5-1,13,TGCGCCAGCGCCGGACTCCCTCCCGGGGAGCTGTTTTTT,CASAGLPPGELFF
TRBJ2-5,NA,TRBD2,TRBV2,15,TGTGCCAGCAGGGTGGGACTAGCGGACCAAGAGACCCAGTACTTC,CASRVGLADQETQYF
TRBJ2-1,few,TRBD1,TRBV28,15,TGTGCCAGCAGTTTCGTTGACAGGGGGCTTGATGAGCAGTTCTTC,CASSFVDRGLDEQFF
TRBJ1-2,NA,TRBD1,TRBV28,16,TGTGCCAGCAGTCCGCTCGGACAGGGCCCTGTAAATGGCTACACCTTC,CASSPLGQGPVNGYTF
TRBJ1-1,NA,NA,TRBV29-1,13,TGCAGCGTTGACTCTTTCTTGAACACTGAAGCTTTCTTT,CSVDSFLNTEAFF
TRBJ1-6,NA,TRBD1,TRBV6-5,16,TGTGCCAGCAGTTACTCCTTTACAGGGGGAAGTTCACCCCTCCACTTT,CASSYSFTGGSSPLHF
TRBJ1-2,NA,NA,TRBV30,13,TGTGCCTGGAGTGTAGGTCAGGGCTATGGCTACACCTTC,CAWSVGQGYGYTF
TRBJ1-2,NA,TRBD1,TRBV5-1,17,TGCGCCAGCAGCTTATCCGGGACAGGGGCCTCTAACTATGGCTACACTTTC,CASSLSGTGASNYGYTF
TRBJ1-3,NA,TRBD1,TRBV25-1,18,TGTGCCAGCAGTGGCATACCGGGACAGACCATTTCTGGAAACACCATATATTTT,CASSGIPGQTISGNTIYF
TRBJ1-4,once,NA,TRBV11-1,15,TGTGCCAGCAGCTTGGGGCCGGTTTTGGAGGAAAAACTGTTTTTT,CASSLGPVLEEKLFF
TRBJ1-3,NA,NA,TRBV6-2/TRBV6-3,15,TGTGCCAGCAGTTATACGGGGTCGGCTGGAAACACCATATATTTT,CASSYTGSAGNTIYF
TRBJ2-6,NA,NA,TRBV10-2,18,TGCGCCAGCTGTGGGGGGGGACCGGGGGCGGACGGGGCCAACGTCCTGACTTTC,CASCGGGPGADGANVLTF
TRBJ1-1,few,NA,TRBV7-9,14,TGTGCCAGCAGCCAAGGAGGGGACGGGACTGAAGCTTTCTTT,CASSQGGDGTEAFF
TRBJ2-2,NA,NA,TRBV5-5,16,TGTGCCAGCAGCTTGGGGGCTACTGAGAACACCGGGGAGCTGTTTTTT,CASSLGATENTGELFF
TRBJ2-7,NA,TRBD1,TRBV6-5,14,TGTGCCAGCAGTTACGCGACAGGGTCCTACGAGCAGTACTTC,CASSYATGSYEQYF
TRBJ1-2,NA,NA,TRBV19,13,TGTGCCAGTAGTATTCAAATGAACGGTGGCTACACCTTC,CASSIQMNGGYTF